Shown below are 11 T cell receptor beta chains from a single sample sequenced in a study of a mutant IDH1 vaccine in newly diagnosed glioma. Documented time point: week 11, during vaccination. Vaccination used 300 ug of mutant IDH1 20-mer peptide per dose, with topical imiquimod. Sequencing used immunoSEQ multiplex PCR; TCRdb keeps in-frame clones, though not all of them. The table has about 25,000 clones, over 75% seen once. These receptors are not linked to any known antigen. This sample comprised PBMCs, obtained from a glioma patient whose treatment included an IDH1 peptide vaccine. All receptors derive from a young woman with glioma.

J is TRBJ1-6 and V is TRBV6-6; 9 nucleotides match TRBD1. The ends lost 7 bases at V and 7 bases at J; junction bases unmatched: 5. CDR3 length: 14 amino acids. Germline CDR1 is MNHNY and CDR2 is SVGAGI (reference sequence). The CDR3 DNA follows: TGTGCCAGCAACTCCGGGACAGGGAATTCACCCCTCCACTTT. This translates into CASNSGTGNSPLHF.

The CDR3 loop is CASSLSTRLLDHEQYF. The CDR3 DNA follows: TGTGCCAGCAGTTTATCTACCCGCCTACTAGATCACGAGCAGTACTTC. The chain employs TRBV27 and TRBJ2-7, with D perhaps TRBD2 (5 bases). CDR3 length equals 16 residues. V was cut by 0 bases and J by 5 bases, with 17 bases left in between. The V gene's germline CDR1 is MNHEY and CDR2 SMNVEV (reference sequence).

By its share, this clone is medium-sized (0.01 to 0.1%). The chain is built from TRBV29-1 and TRBJ1-3; no definite D call. The CDR3 is made up of 12 amino acids. Germline assignment: CDR1 SQVTM and CDR2 ANQGSEA. V was shortened by 3 bases and J by 2 bases, with 5 bases between the two germline ends. The CDR3, as DNA: TGCAGCGTTGACATCCCTGGAAACACCATATATTTT. It translates to CSVDIPGNTIYF.

V usage is TRBV7-9 and J usage is TRBJ2-5; either TRBD1 or TRBD2 may fit D (6 bases each). V dropped 5 bases and J dropped 9 bases, with 22 bases sitting between them. Germline CDR1 is SEHNR and CDR2 is FQNEAQ (reference sequence). This CDR3 comprises 15 residues. In DNA form, the CDR3 reads TGTGCCAGCAGCCGGCCCGGACAGACTTGGGGGGCCCAGTACTTC. Protein product: CASSRPGQTWGAQYF.

This clone was seen only a few times. The J gene is TRBJ1-1, the V gene TRBV27; a weak D match, TRBD1 (5 bases). The CDR3 has 14 amino acids. V was shortened by 0 bases and J by 5 bases, with 10 bases between the two germline ends. Germline V gene data show CDR1 as MNHEY and CDR2 as SMNVEV (reference sequence). This chain's CDR3 is CASSLSQGGTEAFF. The CDR3 DNA follows: TGTGCCAGCAGTTTATCGCAGGGAGGAACTGAAGCTTTCTTT.

On this clone itself: Germline is not matched at one junction end, which may reflect a read error. This chain uses TRBV7-7 with TRBJ2-5; D might be TRBD1 or TRBD2, each matching 6 bases. Per germline, CDR1 SSHAT and CDR2 FNYEAQ (reference sequence). This CDR3 has 14 residues. The DNA of the CDR3 is TGTGCTAGCAGCCGGGGGCCATTAGGGTCGACCCAGTACTTC. This codes for CASSRGPLGSTQYF.

The chain has TRBV27 and TRBJ2-7, with TRBD2 as a possible D gene (6 bases). The germline V gene encodes CDR1 MNHEY and CDR2 SMNVEV (reference sequence). Deletions cut 5 bases from V and 2 bases from J, with 19 bases between. This CDR3 comprises 16 residues. CDR3 loop: CASSAAGTPSPYEQYF. In DNA form, the CDR3 reads TGTGCCAGCAGTGCAGCCGGGACTCCGAGCCCCTACGAGCAGTACTTC.

The chain recombines TRBV27 with TRBJ2-7; TRBD2 matches at 8 bases. V shed 6 bases, J shed 0 bases, and the junction held 1 base outside the gene matches. The germline V gene has CDR1 MNHEY and CDR2 SMNVEV (reference sequence). This CDR3 is 13 amino acids long. The CDR3, as DNA: TGTGCCAGCAGGCGGGGGGTCTCCTACGAGCAGTACTTC. Amino acid sequence: CASRRGVSYEQYF.

The rearrangement links TRBV29-1 to TRBJ2-7, with TRBD2 matching over 8 bases. V lost 4 bases and J lost 4; bases outside the gene matches: 6. Germline CDR1 is SQVTM and CDR2 is ANQGSEA. The CDR3 has 13 amino acids. CDR3 protein: CSVVASGLYEQYF. The CDR3 region has the DNA TGCAGCGTTGTGGCTAGCGGGTTGTACGAGCAGTACTTC.

Notes on this clone: An end of the junction differs from the germline gene, which may be a read error. The chain employs TRBV6-1 and TRBJ2-1; D possibly corresponds to TRBD1 (5 bases). In germline, CDR1 is MNHNS, CDR2 SASEGT. The CDR3 extends over 16 amino acids. The CDR3 DNA follows: TGTGCCAGCAGGGAAGACAGCCCCCGCTCCTACAATGAGCAGTTCTTC. This sequence encodes CASREDSPRSYNEQFF.

The chain links TRBV27 to TRBJ1-5; possible D gene TRBD1, 6 bases. The CDR3 totals 16 residues. V was trimmed by 6 bases and J by 2 bases, leaving 17 bases between them. Germline V gene sequence: CDR1 MNHEY, CDR2 SMNVEV (reference sequence). CDR3 sequence reads: CASRTTGIYGNQPQHF. Written as DNA, the CDR3 is TGTGCCAGCAGGACTACAGGGATTTACGGCAATCAGCCCCAGCATTTT.